This record concerns one T cell receptor beta chain sequence. Its antigen is not identified. These data originate in a study of cytomegalovirus exposure and HLA in healthy donors. Study context: The 500 to 750 first-cohort repertoires and the 95 to 150 validation repertoires shared the same platform, a later analysis reported. Study results and caveats: There were some public TCRs occurring in many donors, but most TCR sequences were rare. A few chains tied to CMV proved CMV antigen-specific in vitro.

TCRdb's table, derived via immunoSEQ multiplex PCR, lists solely in-frame clones and lacks some. The sample holds over 150,000 clones; about 86% are singletons and the top ten take approximately 2%. V was clipped by 1 base and J by 0 bases; unmatched bases: 7. This CDR3 region has 16 residues. CDR1 GTSNPN and CDR2 SVGIG come from the germline V gene (reference sequence). The J gene is TRBJ2-7, the V gene TRBV30; 9 bases match TRBD2. The receptor's source is a human donor in good health. Sequences were obtained from PBMCs. CDR3: CAWSGGAGGPSYEQYF. The CDR3 nucleotides read TGTGCCTGGAGTGGCGGAGCGGGAGGCCCCTCCTACGAGCAGTACTTC.